The following is a T cell receptor beta chain sequence with its context. Its specificity is unknown. Profiling relied on immunoSEQ multiplex PCR, and the TCRdb table lists in-frame clones only, not all of them. The sample records about 600,000 clones, roughly 98% being singletons. The sample is drawn from a study of shared clonotypes between healthy human individuals. For the study at large: Sampling drew on donors who were a couple of women and a few men aged 18 to 49. Per donor, CD8 memory used one plate, CD8 naive used two, CD4 memory used three and CD4 naive used three.

Cells designated naive CD8 were CD45RO-negative and were positively selected for CCR7, with terminally differentiated effector memory CD45RA+ cells excluded. Each donor was a Caucasian adult residing in Nashville, Tennessee. Notes on the study in general: Generation probabilities were higher for clonotypes shared across all four sorted-subset donors than for unshared ones.

The sample comprised naive CD8+ T cells sorted from blood. The TCR sequence derives from a young man in good health.

For the CDR3, the DNA is TGTGCCAGCAGTCCCTGGGGGACAGGGGTAGAAAAACTGTTTTTT. It yields the protein CASSPWGTGVEKLFF. The rearrangement links TRBV27 to TRBJ1-4; 10 bases agree with TRBD1. CDR3 length: 15 residues. Germline V gene sequence: CDR1 MNHEY, CDR2 SMNVEV (reference sequence). Losses at the gene ends were 5 bases for V and 8 bases for J; bases not matched to a gene: 8.